Each of the 17 T cell receptor beta chains below was sequenced from the same sample in a study of T cells in Graves' hyperthyroidism and ophthalmopathy. The CDR3 regions of TCR beta were amplified from RNA transcripts. When the TCR CDR3 underwent first-round RT-PCR, the HTBI primer set was used. TCRdb redid the calling of the multiplex PCR reads with MiXCR, one entry per CDR3 protein. The table records roughly 330,000 distinct CDR3 sequences, over 15% of them present only once. The sample taken for sequencing was blood. The receptors were sampled from a man aged 30-40 years with Graves' hyperthyroidism.

DNA for the CDR3: TGTGCCACCAGTGATTCGGACAGGGGGGACGATGAGCAGTTCTTC. Residues: CATSDSDRGDDEQFF. The chain combines TRBV24-1 with TRBJ2-1, with TRBD1 matching 10 bases. The germline gives CDR1 KGHDR, CDR2 SFDVKD. Trimming at V came to 2 bases and at J to 8 bases, leaving 5 bases not matched to a gene. This CDR3 is built from 15 residues.

This clonotype has at least ten counts. This chain connects TRBV20-1 to TRBJ2-7; D is unclear. CDR3 length: 12 residues. The V end was cut by 0 bases, the J end by 4 bases, with 7 bases between. CDR1 and CDR2 from the germline V gene are DFQATT and SNEGSKA (reference sequence). CDR3 sequence: CSARDPQYEQYF. The CDR3 DNA is TGCAGTGCTAGAGATCCGCAGTACGAGCAGTACTTC.

This clonotype was found a few times. The CDR3 loop is CASSRARQGAVAIEQFF. The CDR3 region has the DNA TGTGCCAGCAGCCGCGCTAGACAGGGGGCGGTGGCAATTGAGCAGTTCTTC. The gene calls are TRBV7-4 and TRBJ2-1; 10 nucleotides match TRBD1. The CDR3 spans 17 residues. V was clipped by 5 bases and J by 9 bases; unmatched bases: 16. Looked up from germline, CDR1 is SGHVT and CDR2 is SQSDAQ.

The chain carries TRBV6-2 or TRBV6-3 and TRBJ2-7; D perhaps matches TRBD1 (6 bases). Germline CDR1 MNHEY, CDR2 SVGEGT. The CDR3 consists of 17 residues. The V end lost 7 bases, the J end lost 0 bases, and 22 bases lay between the germline ends. The DNA for the CDR3 is TGTGCCAGCACCCTTGACCAGGGGCCGTTAGACTCCTACGAGCAGTACTTC. It specifies CASTLDQGPLDSYEQYF.

This clonotype was found many times. The rearrangement uses TRBV5-1 and TRBJ1-2, with TRBD1 as a possible D gene (6 bases). Between the trimmed V and J ends, which lost 4 bases and 3 bases, there was a span of 16 bases. The CDR3 length is 15 residues. Germline V CDR1 and CDR2: SGHRS, YFSETQ. The CDR3 region is CASSPLRQGHYGYTF. The CDR3 DNA reads as TGCGCCAGCAGCCCCCTTAGGCAGGGGCACTATGGCTACACCTTC.

This clonotype was seen many times. The chain carries TRBV12-3 or TRBV12-4 and TRBJ1-2; possibly TRBD1 for D (6 bases). The CDR3 covers 12 residues. V was trimmed by 8 bases and J by 6 bases, leaving 13 bases between them. CDR3 protein: CASRSGAHGYTF. CDR3 sequence (DNA): TGTGCCAGCCGCTCGGGGGCCCATGGCTACACCTTC.

This clonotype appeared a single time. The gene calls are TRBV7-3 and TRBJ2-3; the match to TRBD2 covers 8 bases. V was clipped by 5 bases and J by 4 bases; unmatched bases: 5. This CDR3 contains 14 residues. Germline assignment: CDR1 SGHTA and CDR2 FQGTGA. The CDR3 region is CASSSGSGSDTQYF. CDR3 nucleotide sequence: TGTGCCAGCAGCAGCGGGAGTGGCTCAGATACGCAGTATTTT.

The chain employs TRBV10-3 and TRBJ2-7; 10 nucleotides match TRBD1. Unmatched junction bases numbered 7, after V lost 2 bases and J lost 3 bases. CDR3 size: 16 residues. Germline V gene lookup returns CDR1 ENHRY and CDR2 SYGVKD. The CDR3 region is CAISEGGQGFVYEQYF. The CDR3 DNA reads as TGTGCCATCAGTGAGGGGGGACAGGGGTTTGTCTACGAGCAGTACTTC.

V and J are TRBV6-4 and TRBJ2-3; TRBD2 matches at 9 bases. Germline loops: CDR1 MRHNA, CDR2 SNTAGT. There are 15 residues in the CDR3. Unmatched junction bases numbered 6, after V lost 5 bases and J lost 3 bases. The CDR3 sequence is CASSPSGVRTDTQYF. The CDR3 nucleotides read TGTGCCAGCAGTCCTAGCGGGGTCAGGACAGATACGCAGTATTTT.

This clonotype was observed a handful of times. The chain has TRBV27 and TRBJ2-7; D may match TRBD1 or TRBD2 (6 bases each). CDR3 length: 14 amino acids. The germline V gene has CDR1 MNHEY and CDR2 SMNVEV (reference sequence). Trimming removed 2 bases at V and 3 bases at J, with 11 bases between. The CDR3 DNA sequence: TGTGCCAGCAGTTTAAGGGGGGAGGTCTACGAGCAGTACTTC. Encoded protein: CASSLRGEVYEQYF.

This clonotype has at least ten counts. This chain links TRBV7-3 with TRBJ2-3; D not resolved. CDR3 length: 15 amino acids. Germline CDR1 and CDR2: SGHTA and FQGTGA. V was cut by 1 base and J by 6 bases, with 14 bases left in between. The CDR3 region has the DNA TGTGCCAGCAGCTTAAGCGGAAACCCCCTGGATACGCAGTATTTT. Translated, it gives CASSLSGNPLDTQYF.

In this sample, this clonotype turned up many times. The rearrangement joins TRBV10-2 to TRBJ1-1, with TRBD1 matching 9 bases. From germline, CDR1 is WSHSY and CDR2 SAAADI. The CDR3 sequence is 14 residues long. V lost 8 bases and J lost 5; bases outside the gene matches: 9. The CDR3 DNA reads as TGCGCCAGCGGACGAACAGGGGGCTGGACTGAAGCTTTCTTT. Amino acid sequence: CASGRTGGWTEAFF.

The chain uses TRBV10-1 and TRBJ2-3; D call uncertain. With 3 bases removed from V and 4 bases from J, the gap between germline ends came to 5 bases. The CDR3 is 12 residues long. The germline CDR1 and CDR2 sequences are WNHNN and SYGVQD (reference sequence). The CDR3 region is CASSDGADTQYF. The CDR3 bases are TGCGCCAGCAGTGACGGCGCAGATACGCAGTATTTT.

This clonotype was seen repeatedly, ten times or more. The chain recombines TRBV11-3 with TRBJ1-6; no firm D call. The CDR3 runs to 16 residues. Germline V gene lookup returns CDR1 SGHNT and CDR2 YENEEA. With 5 bases removed from V and 0 bases from J, the gap between germline ends came to 11 bases. The CDR3 DNA reads as TGTGCCAGCAGCGCCACCCGGGGCTCCTATAATTCACCCCTCCACTTT. Its protein is CASSATRGSYNSPLHF.

This clonotype was observed many times. The chain carries TRBV28 and TRBJ2-1, with a tentative D call TRBD1 (6 bases). This CDR3 has 11 residues. Germline assignment: CDR1 MDHEN and CDR2 SYDVKM. V lost 8 bases and J 9 bases, leaving 11 bases between the germline ends. The CDR3 region has the DNA TGTGCCAGCCTATTCAGGGGTGAGCAGTTCTTC. Translation gives CASLFRGEQFF.

In this sample, this clonotype turned up many times. V is TRBV2 and J is TRBJ2-1; 11 positions agree with TRBD2. The V and J ends lost 8 bases and 8 bases, in that order; junction bases with no gene match: 11. The CDR3 has 15 residues. Germline-derived CDR1 and CDR2 are SNHLY and FYNNEI. The CDR3 sequence: CASHGTSGLPDEQFF. CDR3 coding DNA: TGTGCCAGCCACGGGACTAGCGGTCTACCAGATGAGCAGTTCTTC.

This clonotype was observed many times. The chain uses TRBV20-1 and TRBJ1-1; no clear D. The germline CDR1 and CDR2 sequences are DFQATT and SNEGSKA (reference sequence). This CDR3 contains 15 residues. V dropped 3 bases and J dropped 4 bases, with 18 bases sitting between them. The CDR3 DNA follows: TGCAGTGCTAGCGGAGTGAGGTTCTGGCTCACTGAAGCTTTCTTT. Protein: CSASGVRFWLTEAFF.